Listed below are T cell receptor beta chains from one sample, sequenced in a study of human T cells and chemical hapten exposure. One entry per CDR3 protein results from TCRdb running MiXCR on the RACE reads. The data contain about 360,000 distinct CDR3 sequences, around 6.9% of them seen just once; the ten biggest clones take up 7.5% to 9%. The sequencing used whole blood, collected in connection with sensitization to the hapten diphenylcyclopropenone (DPC). The receptor source for this set is a woman between 18 and 30 years old with alopecia areata. Some clones in this sample may be carry-over from other donors' samples. Each CDR3 is given with its conserved first and last residue. The D gene is left open where the match is weak. For some rows the clone size is stated as once, few or many, or as a class when expanded; others skip it.

>TRBD1|TRBV25-1|15|TRBJ2-3|NA
TGTGCCAGCAGTCTGGGACAGGGACCCACAGATACGCAGTATTTT
CASSLGQGPTDTQYF
>NA|TRBV12-3/TRBV12-4|13|TRBJ2-7|many
TGTGCCAGCAGATCTCCTAACAGGGCCGAGCAGTACTTC
CASRSPNRAEQYF
>NA|TRBV12-3/TRBV12-4|13|TRBJ1-1|NA
TGTGCCAGCAGTTTCGTGGGGTATACTGAAGCTTCCTTT
CASSFVGYTEASF
>NA|TRBV13|15|TRBJ1-4|few
TGTGCCAGCAGCCTTCAAGGGGGTACTAATGAAAAACTGTTTTTT
CASSLQGGTNEKLFF
>NA|TRBV9|18|TRBJ2-1|few
TGTGCCAGCAGCCCTCAATTGGGGGGGCCCCAAGCCTACAATGAGCAGTTCTTC
CASSPQLGGPQAYNEQFF
>NA|TRBV6-6|14|TRBJ1-4|NA
TGTGCCAGCAGTGCACAGGCTTCTAATGAAAAACTGTTTTTT
CASSAQASNEKLFF
>NA|TRBV6-5|15|TRBJ1-1|NA
TGTGCCAGCAGTTACGAGGCTCTACTTGGCACTGAAGCTTTCTTT
CASSYEALLGTEAFF
>NA|TRBV5-4|15|TRBJ2-2|few
TGTGCCAGCAGCTTGAAGGGCGGGAAACTAAGGGAGCTGTTTTTT
CASSLKGGKLRELFF
>TRBD1|TRBV12-3/TRBV12-4|16|TRBJ1-5|few
TGTGCCAGCAGTTTAGAGGACAGGGGGCCCAATCAGCCCCAGCATTTT
CASSLEDRGPNQPQHF
>TRBD2|TRBV7-3|15|TRBJ2-1|NA
TGTGCCAGCAGCTTATTAGCGGGGGGGTACGATGAGCAGTTCTTC
CASSLLAGGYDEQFF
>NA|TRBV3-1|14|TRBJ2-5|few
TGTGCCAGCAGCCTGGGAGCCTTTAGACGGACCCAGTACTTC
CASSLGAFRRTQYF
>NA|TRBV6-5|15|TRBJ2-5|many
TGTGCCAGCAGTTACCGGGCGGGGATCGGAGAGACCCAGTACTTC
CASSYRAGIGETQYF
>TRBD1|TRBV10-2|15|TRBJ2-5|NA
TGCGCCAGCAGTGACGCACAGGGGTCTTCAGAGACCCAGTACTTC
CASSDAQGSSETQYF
>NA|TRBV6-5|13|TRBJ1-2|NA
TGTGCCAGCAGTTACAGGCAGGGCCCTGGCTACACCTTC
CASSYRQGPGYTF
>NA|TRBV6-5|15|TRBJ2-5|NA
TGTGCCAGCAGCCGGGGGATACCAACGGGGGAGACCCAGTACTTC
CASSRGIPTGETQYF
>NA|TRBV4-2|17|TRBJ2-3|few
TGTGCCAGCAGCCAAGATCTGGCCATATCGGGGGCAGATACGCAGTATTTT
CASSQDLAISGADTQYF
>TRBD1|TRBV6-5|15|TRBJ1-1|many
TGTGCCAGCAGTTACTCGTGGGACAGGAACACTGAAGCTTTCTTT
CASSYSWDRNTEAFF
>TRBD1|TRBV6-6|12|TRBJ2-3|few
TGTGCCAGCAGTACGGACAGGGATACGCAGTATTTT
CASSTDRDTQYF
>NA|TRBV6-2/TRBV6-3|14|TRBJ1-2|NA
TGTGCCAGCAACTTGGACATTAGGGGCTATGGCTACACCTTC
CASNLDIRGYGYTF
>NA|TRBV7-8|17|TRBJ1-6|few
TGTGCCAGCAGCTTAGCAACTCTGGGGGCCAGTAATTCACCCCTCCACTTT
CASSLATLGASNSPLHF
>NA|TRBV28|16|TRBJ2-7|many
TGTGCCAGCAGTTTAGGAGGGGGGCAGGGTACCTACGAGCAGTACTTC
CASSLGGGQGTYEQYF
>NA|TRBV25-1|13|TRBJ2-1|few
TGTGCCAGCAGGCGGACGGGGGTCCATGAGCAGTTCTTC
CASRRTGVHEQFF
>TRBD2|TRBV27|17|TRBJ2-4|NA
TGTGCCAGCAGTTTAGTATCTAGCGGGGGGGCCAAAAACATTCAGTACTTC
CASSLVSSGGAKNIQYF
>TRBD1|TRBV27|16|TRBJ1-6|many
TGTGCCAGCAGTTTAAAAGGACAGGTGACGGAATCACCCCTCCACTTT
CASSLKGQVTESPLHF
>NA|TRBV24-1|14|TRBJ2-7|once
TGTGCCACCAGCGAAGCGGCCGACTCCTACGAGCGGTACTTC
CATSEAADSYERYF
>NA|TRBV11-2|15|TRBJ1-5|NA
TGTGCCAGCAGCCGGACAGCTGATAGCAATCAGCCCCAGCATTTT
CASSRTADSNQPQHF
>NA|TRBV6-5|13|TRBJ2-3|many
TGTGCCAGCAGGGTCCCCAGCACAGATACGCAGTATTTT
CASRVPSTDTQYF
>NA|TRBV20-1|13|TRBJ2-7|NA
TGCAGTGCTAGAGATCGAAAGACCTACGAGCAGTACTTC
CSARDRKTYEQYF
>NA|TRBV20-1|14|TRBJ2-3|few
TGCAGTGCTAGAGATCAATCCCAGTGGGATACGCAGTATTTT
CSARDQSQWDTQYF
>NA|TRBV6-2/TRBV6-3|14|TRBJ2-3|many
TGTGCCAGCAGTTTTCACAGGGTGGGAGATACGCAGTATTTT
CASSFHRVGDTQYF
>NA|TRBV28|14|TRBJ2-5|NA
TGTGCCAGCAGGTTGGCCGACTGGGGCGAGACCCAGTACTTC
CASRLADWGETQYF
>NA|TRBV27|16|TRBJ1-6|NA
TGTGCCAGCTCGCTCTCGGGACGGGTTTGGAATTCACCCCTCCACTTT
CASSLSGRVWNSPLHF
>NA|TRBV6-5|11|TRBJ2-7|many
TGTGCCAGCAAGCGCGACTACGAGCAGTACTTC
CASKRDYEQYF
>NA|TRBV3-1|19|TRBJ1-5|few
TGTGCCAGCAGCCAAAGCGGGGTACCTAGGCGGTATAGCAATCAGCCCCAGCATTTT
CASSQSGVPRRYSNQPQHF
>NA|TRBV18|15|TRBJ2-2|many
TGTGCCAGCTCACCTGACAGCACCATTACCGGGGAGCTGTTTTTT
CASSPDSTITGELFF
>TRBD2|TRBV7-2|16|TRBJ2-7|NA
TGTGCCAGCAGCCCTCAGCGAAGCGGGGGTACCTACGAGCAGTACTTC
CASSPQRSGGTYEQYF
>NA|TRBV20-1|13|TRBJ1-3|NA
TGCAGTGCTAGAGATTACACGCGAAACACCATATATTTT
CSARDYTRNTIYF
>TRBD2|TRBV5-4|15|TRBJ2-3|once
TGTGCCAGCAGCCCGCGTAGGGAGGGTTTGGATACGCAGTATTTT
CASSPRREGLDTQYF
>TRBD1|TRBV2|13|TRBJ2-7|NA
TGTGCCAGCAGTGAGGAACAGGGGGAGAGGTGCCACTTC
CASSEEQGERCHF
>NA|TRBV10-3|15|TRBJ2-3|many
TGTGCCATCAGCCAGATAGGGGAGGCGGGATATACGCAGTATTTT
CAISQIGEAGYTQYF